The T cell receptor beta chain under discussion was sequenced for a study of shared clonotypes between healthy human individuals. Overall study context: Two women and a few men aged 18 to 49 made up the donors.

CD45RA+ naive and CD45RA-negative memory subsets were separated from CD4+ cells. The CDR3 sequence is 15 residues long. Germline lookup yields CDR1 SGHTA and CDR2 FQGTGA. Trimming removed 4 bases at V and 5 bases at J, with 15 bases between. Deep was the level at which the assay was run. Only in-frame clones appear in the TCRdb table, and some are missing; sequencing was by immunoSEQ multiplex PCR. This table holds about 2.4 million clones, approximately 94% found once. The source of this sequence is a man aged 18 to 30 in good health. Some clones in this sample may be carry-over from other donors' samples. V usage is TRBV7-3 and J usage is TRBJ2-1; the D gene is possibly TRBD2 (5 bases). Sequencing used naive CD4+ T cells from PBMCs. The subset here: CD45RA+ positively selected. The CDR3 DNA follows: TGTGCCAGCAGCTCTGGACTGCCCGCCAACAATGAGCAGTTCTTC. Amino acids: CASSSGLPANNEQFF.